These 14 T cell receptor beta chains were sequenced from one sample in a study of Ad26.COV2.S vaccination and SARS-CoV-2 variants. Treatment in this sample: 15 to 20 received Ad26.COV2.S at low or high dose, single or two shots; about 5 received placebo; per-sample allocation not given. Specimens were obtained on day 63 following the first vaccine or placebo injection. TCRdb's table, derived via immunoSEQ multiplex PCR, lists solely in-frame clones and lacks some. The sample consists of 350,000 to 450,000 clones, approximately 91% of them appearing once. The input for sequencing was peripheral blood, taken in a trial of Ad26.COV2.S vaccine versus placebo. The receptors stem from a person aged 18 to 65 who received the Ad26.COV2.S COVID-19 vaccine or a placebo.

The chain has TRBV29-1 and TRBJ2-1, with 12 bases aligning to TRBD1. The germline gives CDR1 SQVTM, CDR2 ANQGSEA. Trimming took 6 bases from V and 7 from J; bases not matched to a gene: 13. The CDR3 covers 16 residues. The CDR3 loop is CSVQTHGTGGRNEQFF. The CDR3 nucleotides are TGCAGCGTGCAAACACACGGGACAGGGGGCAGGAATGAGCAGTTCTTC.

This chain links TRBV30 with TRBJ1-1, with D unclear. Germline V lookup: CDR1 GTSNPN, CDR2 SVGIG (reference sequence). This CDR3 has 11 residues. Trimming pared 1 base from V and 7 bases from J, leaving 7 bases between. The CDR3 is CAWSESGEAFF. For the CDR3, the DNA is TGTGCCTGGAGTGAGTCGGGTGAAGCTTTCTTT.

This chain joins TRBV6-2 or TRBV6-3 and TRBJ2-4, with TRBD2 identical over 8 bases. The germline V gene has CDR1 MNHEY and CDR2 SVGEGT. J gave up 3 bases and V 0 bases, and 10 bases lay outside the gene matches. The CDR3 loop spans 18 amino acids. CDR3 sequence: CASSYSKGQRGSKNIQYF. The CDR3 nucleotides read TGTGCCAGCAGTTACTCGAAGGGTCAGCGGGGGAGCAAAAACATTCAGTACTTC.

The rearrangement joins TRBV28 to TRBJ1-2; 7 nucleotides agree with TRBD1. Germline CDR1 and CDR2: MDHEN and SYDVKM. The V segment lost 1 base and the J segment 5 bases; nucleotides outside the gene matches: 4. The CDR3 loop spans 14 amino acids. CDR3 in DNA: TGTGCCAGCAGTTTATCCGACAGGGTTTATGGCTACACCTTC. The encoded protein is CASSLSDRVYGYTF.

This sequence joins TRBV10-2 and TRBJ2-7, with 10 bases aligning to TRBD2. The V and J ends lost 8 bases and 3 bases, in that order; junction bases with no gene match: 4. Germline values: CDR1 WSHSY, CDR2 SAAADI. This CDR3 spans 13 amino acids. CDR3 bases: TGCGCCAGCCAGCGGGAGGGCGTCTACGAGCAGTACTTC. Encoded protein: CASQREGVYEQYF.

The chain carries TRBV29-1 and TRBJ2-1; no firm D call. This CDR3 is 10 amino acids long. Trimming removed 4 bases at V and 8 bases at J, with 6 bases between. Per the germline V gene, CDR1 is SQVTM and CDR2 is ANQGSEA. The CDR3: CSVVKYEQFF. CDR3 DNA sequence: TGCAGCGTTGTTAAGTATGAGCAGTTCTTC.

This chain connects TRBV29-1 to TRBJ1-1, with D possibly TRBD1 on 5 matching bases. CDR3 length: 13 amino acids. V lost 5 bases, J lost 1 base, and 11 bases lay in between. The V gene's germline CDR1 is SQVTM and CDR2 ANQGSEA. The CDR3 region has the DNA TGCAGCGTTCGGGGGGATGGGAACACTGAAGCTTTCTTT. It codes for CSVRGDGNTEAFF.

The chain links TRBV11-2 to TRBJ2-2; weak D call: TRBD1 (7 bases). The CDR3 spans 17 residues. With 5 bases removed from V and 5 bases from J, the gap between germline ends came to 21 bases. CDR1 is SGHAT, CDR2 FQNNGV, per germline. CDR3 in DNA: TGTGCCAGCAGCCCCCCCCATGGACAGGCGGGAACCGGGGAGCTGTTTTTT. It specifies CASSPPHGQAGTGELFF.

The chain carries TRBV13 and TRBJ2-5, with D hard to call. V was cut by 6 bases and J by 5 bases, with 13 bases left in between. Germline assignment: CDR1 PRHDT and CDR2 FYEKMQ (reference sequence). CDR3 size: 13 residues. CDR3 in amino acids: CASSSHGYETQYF. In DNA, the CDR3 is TGTGCCAGCAGTTCCCACGGGTATGAGACCCAGTACTTC.

V gene TRBV11-2 combines with J gene TRBJ2-7, with D maybe TRBD1 (6 bases). The V and J ends lost 1 base and 2 bases respectively, with 9 bases between them. The CDR3 extends over 14 amino acids. The germline CDR1 and CDR2 sequences are SGHAT and FQNNGV. The CDR3 protein is CASSLARGPYEQYF. The CDR3 DNA is TGTGCCAGCAGCTTAGCCAGGGGTCCCTACGAGCAGTACTTC.

This clone appeared once. V gene TRBV7-2 combines with J gene TRBJ2-2; D is unresolved. The germline CDR1 and CDR2 sequences are SGHTA and FQGNSA. Trimming removed 3 bases at V and 6 bases at J, with 14 bases between. The CDR3 extends over 15 amino acids. For the CDR3, the DNA is TGTGCCAGCAGCTTCGGGCATGGGTCCCCCGGGGAGCTGTTTTTT. Translation: CASSFGHGSPGELFF.

Only one count was recorded for this clone. The chain couples TRBV3-1 (or the pseudogene TRBV3-2) to TRBJ2-6; 7 nucleotides line up with TRBD1. V trimming: 3 bases; J trimming: 4 bases; junction bases outside the gene matches: 6. Germline V gene sequence: CDR1 LGHDT, CDR2 YNNKEL (reference sequence). The CDR3 runs to 16 residues. CDR3 nucleotide sequence: TGTGCCAGCAGCCATCTAGGGGGCCGGGGGGCCAACGTCCTGACTTTC. It translates to CASSHLGGRGANVLTF.

The rearrangement uses TRBV7-2 and TRBJ2-1; D is undetermined. V shed 0 bases and J shed 4 bases, with 4 bases lying between them. Germline V gene lookup returns CDR1 SGHTA and CDR2 FQGNSA. The CDR3 sequence is 13 residues long. CDR3 protein: CASSLAVYNEQFF. The DNA of the CDR3 is TGTGCCAGCAGCTTAGCGGTATACAATGAGCAGTTCTTC.

This clone came up once. V is TRBV18 and J is TRBJ2-3, with 9 bases that match TRBD1. J lost 2 bases, V lost 4 bases, and 10 bases had no gene match. The CDR3 is 17 amino acids. Germline-derived CDR1 and CDR2 are KGHSH and LQKENI. The CDR3 DNA follows: TGTGCCAGCTCACAACCTCTCCGGGACAGGGTCACAGATACGCAGTATTTT. Protein: CASSQPLRDRVTDTQYF.